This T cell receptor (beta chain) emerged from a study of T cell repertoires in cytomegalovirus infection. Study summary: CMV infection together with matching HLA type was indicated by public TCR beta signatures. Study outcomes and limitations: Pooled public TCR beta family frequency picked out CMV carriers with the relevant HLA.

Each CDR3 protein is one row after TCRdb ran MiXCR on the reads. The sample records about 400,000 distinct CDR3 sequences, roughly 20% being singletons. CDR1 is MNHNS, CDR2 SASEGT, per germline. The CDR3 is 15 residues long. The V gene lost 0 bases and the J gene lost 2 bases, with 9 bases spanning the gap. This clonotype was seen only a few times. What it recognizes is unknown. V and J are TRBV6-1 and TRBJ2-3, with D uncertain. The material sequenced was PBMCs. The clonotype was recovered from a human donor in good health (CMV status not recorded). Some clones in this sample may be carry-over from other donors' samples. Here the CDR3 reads CASSEAQSPTDTQYF. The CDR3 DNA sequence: TGTGCCAGCAGTGAAGCACAGTCCCCCACAGATACGCAGTATTTT.